This T cell receptor (beta chain) was profiled in a study of T-cell reconstitution after alpha-beta-depleted transplantation in children (dated by TCRdb to the mid-2010s). For the wider study: Using TCR repertoire profiling, the study quantitatively followed how T-cell immune reconstitution unfolded in children after TCRalphabeta/CD19-depleted allogeneic hematopoietic cell transplantation.

Preparation of the library involved PCR. Sequencing used an Illumina HiSeq 2500. To normalize quantification of the TCRbeta repertoire, the TCR libraries were built with molecular barcoding that relied on unique molecular identifiers. TCRdb applied fastp at Q25 and MiXCR to the public reads, then kept only in-frame beta chains. Every distinct CDR3 protein forms one entry, paired with its most common genes and DNA. For this sample there are about 72,000 distinct CDR3 sequences; around 6.6% appear just once. The top ten clones comprise more than 2.5% of the sample. Taken from the germline V gene, the CDR1 and CDR2 loops are MNHEY and SVGAGI. The V and J ends are trimmed by 6 bases and 0 bases, leaving 18 bases between them. The CDR3 numbers 17 residues from cysteine through phenylalanine. The read is trimmed to its CDR3 DNA, 51 bases read in frame from base 1. Many counts were recorded for this clonotype. It lacks a known antigen. No base qualities exist here, and no much larger clone lies one base off it.

The sequences come from PBMCs from the stem cell graft donor, collected from the stem cell graft. The rearranged chain carries TRBV6-5 and TRBJ2-4; D gene: possibly TRBD2, on 6 matching bases. The sequence derives from a human donor who donated a stem cell graft to a child with acute lymphoblastic leukemia. The CDR3 protein sequence reads: CASSPRGGAVAKNIQYF. The DNA sequence is TGTGCCAGCAGCCCCCGCGGAGGGGCCGTAGCCAAAAACATTCAGTACTTC.